This T cell receptor (beta chain) is drawn from a study of T cells after yellow fever vaccination. The CDR3 extends over 13 amino acids. Trimming shortened V by 2 bases and J by 10 bases, and 14 bases separated the two germline ends. Germline CDR1 and CDR2: MNHEY and SVGAGI. Points from the study as a whole: Clones that expanded after primary vaccination mostly reappeared after the booster (roughly 97% CD4, approximately 85% CD8).

About this clonotype: Its specificity is unknown.

5'RACE template switching produced TCR cDNA carrying a universal primer site and UMIs. TCRdb fed the 5' RACE reads into MiXCR, producing one record per CDR3 protein. In the table there are 350,000 or so distinct CDR3 sequences, around 8.1% of which are singletons. The source was PBMCs, collected about 41 days after the first yellow fever vaccination. The gene calls are TRBV6-5 and TRBJ1-1, with D unresolved. This TCR was recovered from a young man who received the YFV17D yellow fever vaccine. DNA for the CDR3: TGTGCCAGCAGTTACACCGGGCCTCGTGGAGCTTTCTTT. This translates into CASSYTGPRGAFF.